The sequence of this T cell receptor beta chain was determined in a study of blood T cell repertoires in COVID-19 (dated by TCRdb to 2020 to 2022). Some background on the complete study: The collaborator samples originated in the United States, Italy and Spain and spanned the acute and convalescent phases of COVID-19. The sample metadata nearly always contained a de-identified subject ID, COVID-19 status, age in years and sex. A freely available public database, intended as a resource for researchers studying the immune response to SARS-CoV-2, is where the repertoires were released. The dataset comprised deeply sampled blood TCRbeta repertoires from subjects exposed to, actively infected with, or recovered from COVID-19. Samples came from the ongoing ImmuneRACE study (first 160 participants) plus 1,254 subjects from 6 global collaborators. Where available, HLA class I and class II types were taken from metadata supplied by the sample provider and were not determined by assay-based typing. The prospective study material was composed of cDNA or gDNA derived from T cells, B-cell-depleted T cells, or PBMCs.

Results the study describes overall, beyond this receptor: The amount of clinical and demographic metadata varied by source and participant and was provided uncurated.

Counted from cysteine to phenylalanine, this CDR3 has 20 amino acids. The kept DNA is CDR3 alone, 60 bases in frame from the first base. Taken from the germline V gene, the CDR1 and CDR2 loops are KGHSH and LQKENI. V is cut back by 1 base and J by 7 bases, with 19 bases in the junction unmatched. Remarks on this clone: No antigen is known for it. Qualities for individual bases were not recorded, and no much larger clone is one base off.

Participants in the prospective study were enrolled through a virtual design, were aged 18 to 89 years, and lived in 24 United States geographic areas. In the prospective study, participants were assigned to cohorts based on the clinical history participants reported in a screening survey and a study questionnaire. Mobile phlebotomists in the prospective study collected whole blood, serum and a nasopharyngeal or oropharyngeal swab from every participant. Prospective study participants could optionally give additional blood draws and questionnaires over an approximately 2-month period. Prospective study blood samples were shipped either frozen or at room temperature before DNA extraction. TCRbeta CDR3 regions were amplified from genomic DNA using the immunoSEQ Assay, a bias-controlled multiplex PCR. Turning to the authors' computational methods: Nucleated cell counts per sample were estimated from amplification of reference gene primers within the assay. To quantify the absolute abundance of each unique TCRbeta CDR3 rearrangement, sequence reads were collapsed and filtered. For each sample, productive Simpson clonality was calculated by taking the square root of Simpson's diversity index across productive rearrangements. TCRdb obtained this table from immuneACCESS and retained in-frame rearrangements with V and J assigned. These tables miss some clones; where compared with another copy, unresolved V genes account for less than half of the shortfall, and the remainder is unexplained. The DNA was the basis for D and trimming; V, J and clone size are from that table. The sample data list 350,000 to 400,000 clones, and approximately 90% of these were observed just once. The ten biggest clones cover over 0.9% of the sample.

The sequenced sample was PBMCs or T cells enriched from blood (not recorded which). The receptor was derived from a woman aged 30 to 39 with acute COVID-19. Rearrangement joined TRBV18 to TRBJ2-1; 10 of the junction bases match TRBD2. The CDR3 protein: CASSPLGLAGVQATGNEQFF. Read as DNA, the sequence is TGTGCCAGCTCACCACTGGGGCTAGCGGGGGTTCAGGCTACGGGGAATGAGCAGTTCTTC.